This record concerns one TCR beta chain sequence. Its antigen is unknown. CDR3 length equals 12 residues. Germline lookup yields CDR1 MNHNS and CDR2 SASEGT. V dropped 3 bases and J dropped 6 bases, with 8 bases sitting between them. Method: immunoSEQ multiplex PCR; TCRdb's copy keeps in-frame clones and lacks some. The data contain 130,000 to 150,000 clones, 91% of them singletons. The sample belongs to a study of T cell responses to AZD1222 COVID-19 vaccine. Study-wide results and caveats: A mostly white British donor set with more females was recruited, and clonal diversity was possibly underestimated.

This sequence was found in an adult in good health. The chain uses TRBV6-1 and TRBJ1-1; D not certain. The sequenced sample was peripheral blood, obtained on day 0 of AZD1222 vaccination. CDR3 nucleotide sequence: TGTGCCAGCAGTGACAGGAGCCCTGAAGCTTTCTTT. It is translated as CASSDRSPEAFF.